The 16 T cell receptor beta chains below all came from one sample that was sequenced in a study of cytomegalovirus exposure and HLA in healthy donors. PCR was performed using 60 Vbeta and 13 Jbeta primers. Sequencing used immunoSEQ multiplex PCR; TCRdb keeps in-frame clones, though not all of them. This sample has 180,000 or so clones; about four fifths occur once, and the top ten carry less than 2%. Sequencing was done on a sample of PBMCs. The origin of the receptors is a male donor in good health and CMV-seronegative.

The V call is TRBV11-3, the J call TRBJ2-7; D remains ambiguous. Germline V gene lookup returns CDR1 SGHNT and CDR2 YENEEA. V lost 2 bases to trimming and J lost 0 bases, with 8 bases between them. The CDR3 consists of 14 residues. Here the CDR3 reads CASSLHSGSYEQYF. The CDR3 DNA sequence: TGTGCCAGCAGCTTACACTCCGGCTCCTACGAGCAGTACTTC.

This chain links TRBV5-6 with TRBJ2-7; 9 bases are a match to TRBD1. J gave up 0 bases and V 5 bases, and 6 bases lay outside the gene matches. This CDR3 spans 15 amino acids. The germline CDR1 and CDR2 sequences are SGHDT and YYEEEE. The CDR3, as DNA: TGTGCCAGCAGGCCGACAGGGGGGAGCTCCTACGAGCAGTACTTC. This gives the protein CASRPTGGSSYEQYF.

V is TRBV7-2 and J is TRBJ2-3; 9 nucleotides align to TRBD2. The CDR3 totals 15 residues. V trimming: 6 bases; J trimming: 3 bases; junction bases outside the gene matches: 7. The V gene's germline CDR1 is SGHTA and CDR2 FQGNSA. The CDR3 reads CASRQREVVTDTQYF. The CDR3 nucleotides read TGTGCCAGCAGACAGCGGGAGGTGGTAACAGATACGCAGTATTTT.

The chain uses TRBV28 and TRBJ2-2, with 7 bases matching TRBD2. CDR3 length: 16 residues. Germline loops: CDR1 MDHEN, CDR2 SYDVKM. The V and J ends lost 7 bases and 2 bases, in that order; junction bases with no gene match: 10. Written as DNA, the CDR3 is TGTGCCAGCATCCAACGGGGAGGGCCCAACACCGGGGAGCTGTTTTTT. Translating gives CASIQRGGPNTGELFF.

The table lists this clone with a count of one. V and J are TRBV2 and TRBJ1-2; the D is unclear. CDR1 SNHLY and CDR2 FYNNEI come from the germline V gene. CDR3 length: 15 amino acids. The V gene lost 0 bases and the J gene lost 3 bases, with 11 bases spanning the gap. The CDR3 DNA follows: TGTGCCAGCAGTGAAGCCGAGGCAGTGGACTATGGCTACACCTTC. Amino acids: CASSEAEAVDYGYTF.

Here the CDR3 reads CASSSGLEETQYF. CDR3 sequence (DNA): TGTGCCAGCAGCTCAGGTTTAGAAGAGACCCAGTACTTC. The rearrangement joins TRBV5-6 to TRBJ2-5; D gene uncertain. V shed 3 bases and J shed 3 bases, with 9 bases lying between them. The CDR3 contains 13 residues. Germline assignment: CDR1 SGHDT and CDR2 YYEEEE.

The chain combines TRBV7-2 with TRBJ2-3; no definite D call. CDR3 length: 14 amino acids. Germline CDR1 and CDR2: SGHTA and FQGNSA. The V gene lost 5 bases and the J gene lost 2 bases, with 11 bases spanning the gap. The CDR3 loop is CASSLGSPTDTQYF. In DNA, the CDR3 is TGTGCCAGCAGCCTAGGTAGTCCCACAGATACGCAGTATTTT.

This clone was counted once. CDR3 residues: CASSPGSSYEQYF. The CDR3 nucleotides are TGTGCCAGCAGCCCCGGGAGCTCCTACGAGCAGTACTTC. The J gene is TRBJ2-7, the V gene TRBV27; maybe TRBD2 (6 bases). This CDR3 has 13 amino acids. Germline CDR1 reads MNHEY; CDR2 reads SMNVEV (reference sequence). V was shortened by 6 bases and J by 0 bases, with 9 bases between the two germline ends.

This clone was recorded a few times. The V call is TRBV7-8, the J call TRBJ2-7, with TRBD1 identical over 9 bases. J lost 4 bases, V lost 1 base, and 2 bases had no gene match. Germline assignment: CDR1 SGHVS and CDR2 FQNEAQ. The CDR3 is made up of 14 amino acids. This CDR3 is CASSLDRGRYEQYF. CDR3 nucleotides: TGTGCCAGCAGCTTAGACAGGGGGCGGTACGAGCAGTACTTC. The variable domain in full, completed from reference TRBV7-8 and TRBJ2-7, reads GAGVSQSPRYKVAKRGQDVALRCDPISGHVSLFWYQQALGQGPEFLTYFQNEAQLDKSGLPSDRFFAERPEGSVSTLKIQRTQQEDSAVYLCASSLDRGRYEQYFGPGTRLTVT.

The chain couples TRBV27 to TRBJ2-3; D uncertain. The CDR3 covers 14 residues. Trimming shortened V by 3 bases and J by 3 bases, and 10 bases separated the two germline ends. The germline gives CDR1 MNHEY, CDR2 SMNVEV (reference sequence). The CDR3 DNA reads as TGTGCCAGCAGTTTCGGCGCGGAAACAGATACGCAGTATTTT. This encodes CASSFGAETDTQYF.

This chain joins TRBV9 and TRBJ2-1; 9 bases line up with TRBD2. CDR1 and CDR2 from the germline V gene are SGDLS and YYNGEE. The CDR3 has 16 amino acids. The trim removed 0 bases at V and 4 bases at J, leaving 5 bases unmatched. The CDR3 sequence: CASSVGGGRVYNEQFF. The CDR3 DNA reads TGTGCCAGCAGCGTAGGGGGCGGGAGGGTATACAATGAGCAGTTCTTC.

The gene calls are TRBV5-4 and TRBJ2-3, with 11 bases identical to TRBD2. The CDR3 is made up of 17 amino acids. J gave up 3 bases and V 4 bases, and 10 bases lay outside the gene matches. Germline V gives CDR1 SGHNT, CDR2 YYREEE (reference sequence). CDR3 amino acids: CASSLMGTSGLTDTQYF. The CDR3 bases are TGTGCCAGCAGCCTTATGGGGACTAGCGGACTTACAGATACGCAGTATTTT.

The chain carries TRBV7-3 and TRBJ1-1; D is undetermined. The CDR3 covers 15 residues. The germline V gene encodes CDR1 SGHTA and CDR2 FQGTGA. V was shortened by 5 bases and J by 1 base, with 14 bases between the two germline ends. The CDR3 DNA is TGTGCCAGCAGCCCGTCGGGAGGGAGGAACACTGAAGCTTTCTTT. It is translated as CASSPSGGRNTEAFF.

The chain joins TRBV7-3 to TRBJ2-2; D is uncertain. Germline V CDR1 and CDR2: SGHTA, FQGTGA. The CDR3 loop spans 12 amino acids. The ends were cut back, 1 base at V and 6 bases at J, with 3 bases in the middle. CDR3 sequence (DNA): TGTGCCAGCAGCTTAAACTCCGGGGAGCTGTTTTTT. This sequence encodes CASSLNSGELFF. Together with reference TRBV7-3 and TRBJ2-2, the CDR3 gives the full variable domain: GAGVSQTPSNKVTEKGKYVELRCDPISGHTALYWYRQSLGQGPEFLIYFQGTGAADDSGLPNDRFFAVRPEGSVSTLKIQRTERGDSAVYLCASSLNSGELFFGEGSRLTVL.

The rearrangement joins TRBV5-1 to TRBJ2-1; D perhaps matches TRBD2 (6 bases). The V end was cut by 0 bases, the J end by 8 bases, with 12 bases between. The CDR3 has 14 amino acids. Per the germline V gene, CDR1 is SGHRS and CDR2 is YFSETQ. The CDR3 region has the DNA TGCGCCAGCAGCTTGGCCCAAGGACTATATGAGCAGTTCTTC. Its translation: CASSLAQGLYEQFF.

The chain employs TRBV7-2 and TRBJ2-4, with TRBD1 matching 7 bases. The CDR3 is made up of 14 amino acids. V was pared by 5 bases and J by 5 bases, with 6 bases of the junction left unmatched. Germline CDR1 reads SGHTA; CDR2 reads FQGNSA. In nucleotides, the CDR3 is TGTGCCAGCAGCCTCACCGGGACAGAAAACATTCAGTACTTC. Translated: CASSLTGTENIQYF.